Shown below are 26 T cell receptor beta chains from a single sample sequenced in a study of blood T cell repertoires in COVID-19. Using immunoSEQ multiplex PCR, the repertoire was profiled, and TCRdb retains in-frame clones only, with some absent. The sample consists of over 400,000 clones, about nine tenths of them appearing once. Sequenced sample: peripheral blood. The source is a woman aged 25 to 45 with active or convalescent COVID-19.

The chain employs TRBV19 and TRBJ1-5, with 7 bases identical to TRBD1. The V gene end was trimmed by 7 bases and the J gene end by 4 bases; junction bases not matched to a gene: 7. This CDR3 contains 14 residues. CDR1 and CDR2 from the germline V gene are LNHDA and SQIVND (reference sequence). The CDR3 protein is CASTDGRGNQPQHF. The CDR3 DNA reads TGTGCCAGTACCGACGGCAGGGGGAATCAGCCCCAGCATTTT.

This clone was seen just once. The chain uses TRBV5-1 and TRBJ2-3, with D possibly TRBD2 on 6 matching bases. V was cut by 5 bases and J by 8 bases, with 18 bases left in between. This CDR3 spans 14 amino acids. The germline V gene has CDR1 SGHRS and CDR2 YFSETQ. The CDR3, as DNA: TGCGCCAGCAGACCCGGGACTTCCTCGGGTACGCAGTATTTT. This codes for CASRPGTSSGTQYF.

The CDR3 here is CVTTGLGNTIYF. In nucleotides, the CDR3 is TGTGTCACGACGGGTCTTGGAAACACCATATATTTT. This sequence joins TRBV7-9 and TRBJ1-3; D unresolved. CDR3 length: 12 residues. Germline loops: CDR1 SEHNR, CDR2 FQNEAQ (reference sequence).

V gene TRBV5-1 combines with J gene TRBJ1-1; D unresolved. The CDR3 sequence is 16 residues long. V was cut by 0 bases and J by 3 bases, with 15 bases left in between. Germline V lookup: CDR1 SGHRS, CDR2 YFSETQ. CDR3 nucleotide sequence: TGCGCCAGCAGCTTGGCCTCGGGCCCCGGGGACACTGAAGCTTTCTTT. Translating it yields CASSLASGPGDTEAFF.

In its sample, this clone was seen once. This chain joins TRBV5-1 and TRBJ1-1; 7 positions match TRBD1. The J segment lost 4 bases and the V segment lost 0 bases, leaving 3 bases of the junction unmatched. The CDR3 contains 14 residues. Germline lookup yields CDR1 SGHRS and CDR2 YFSETQ. The CDR3 nucleotides read TGCGCCAGCAGCTTGGCTACAGGGGTCACTGAAGCTTTCTTT. Protein: CASSLATGVTEAFF.

The genes are TRBV6-5 and TRBJ2-7; TRBD2 aligns across 9 bases. CDR3 length: 14 residues. Germline-derived CDR1 and CDR2 are MNHEY and SVGAGI. With V trimmed by 5 bases and J by 6 bases, 8 bases remained unmatched. The CDR3 sequence is CASSRTGLASEQYF. The CDR3 DNA reads as TGTGCCAGCAGTCGAACGGGACTAGCATCCGAGCAGTACTTC.

The chain has TRBV4-1 and TRBJ2-1, with 9 positions matching TRBD1. CDR1 is MGHRA, CDR2 YSYEKL, per germline. This CDR3 is built from 15 residues. J was trimmed by 6 bases and V by 4 bases; bases with no gene match: 7. The CDR3 nucleotides read TGCGCCAGCAGCCCGACAGGGGGATATGTCAATGAGCAGTTCTTC. Translated: CASSPTGGYVNEQFF.

The CDR3 nucleotides are TGTGCCAGCAGCTTAGTTACCGGGACAGGATTCTCTGGGGCCAACGTCCTGACTTTC. Translating it yields CASSLVTGTGFSGANVLTF. The rearrangement links TRBV7-9 to TRBJ2-6; 8 bases map to TRBD1. Trimming cost V 1 base and J 0 bases; bases outside gene matches: 8. The CDR3 consists of 19 residues. From germline, CDR1 is SEHNR and CDR2 FQNEAQ (reference sequence). Supplemented by reference TRBV7-9 and TRBJ2-6, the full variable domain reads DTGVSQNPRHKITKRGQNVTFRCDPISEHNRLYWYRQTLGQGPEFLTYFQNEAQLEKSRLLSDRFSAERPKGSFSTLEIQRTEQGDSAMYLCASSLVTGTGFSGANVLTFGAGSRLTVL.

The chain has TRBV4-1 and TRBJ2-5; TRBD2 aligns across 8 bases. The CDR3 sequence is 14 residues long. V dropped 2 bases and J dropped 7; count of bases not matched to a gene: 6. In germline, CDR1 is MGHRA, CDR2 YSYEKL. CDR3 sequence: CASSQTGGDLTQYF. CDR3 bases: TGCGCCAGCAGCCAAACGGGGGGGGATCTGACCCAGTACTTC.

The CDR3 loop reads CASSSRDRADTQYF. CDR3 bases: TGTGCCAGTAGTTCCCGGGACAGGGCAGATACGCAGTATTTT. This chain joins TRBV19 and TRBJ2-3; 9 bases align to TRBD1. From germline, CDR1 is LNHDA and CDR2 SQIVND (reference sequence). The CDR3 totals 14 residues. The junction had 4 bases not matched to a gene; V was cut back by 5 bases and J by 4 bases.

The V call is TRBV6-5, the J call TRBJ1-2; D is undetermined. Trimming stripped 5 bases from V and 5 bases from J, with 6 bases between. This CDR3 has 11 amino acids. CDR1 and CDR2 from the germline V gene are MNHEY and SVGAGI. The CDR3 sequence: CASSRLYGYTF. The CDR3 bases are TGTGCCAGCAGTCGCCTATATGGCTACACCTTC.

The V call is TRBV29-1, the J call TRBJ1-1, with 7 bases aligning to TRBD1. In germline, CDR1 is SQVTM, CDR2 ANQGSEA. CDR3 length equals 13 residues. The junction had 5 bases not matched to a gene; V was cut back by 7 bases and J by 0 bases. The CDR3 nucleotides read TGCAGCGCGACAGGGCACTTGAACACTGAAGCTTTCTTT. Amino acid sequence: CSATGHLNTEAFF.

The chain uses TRBV10-2 and TRBJ2-7; D remains ambiguous. CDR3 length equals 14 residues. Looked up from germline, CDR1 is WSHSY and CDR2 is SAAADI. Trimming left V 0 bases short and J 0 bases short, with 6 bases between. CDR3 nucleotide sequence: TGCGCCAGCAGTGAGTCGATTAGCTCCTACGAGCAGTACTTC. Translation gives CASSESISSYEQYF.

The chain links TRBV19 to TRBJ1-2; maybe TRBD1 (5 bases). The CDR3 sequence is 15 residues long. Trimming removed 1 base from V and 4 bases from J, with 13 bases in between. Germline V gene sequence: CDR1 LNHDA, CDR2 SQIVND (reference sequence). Here the CDR3 DNA reads TGTGCCAGTAGTATAGGCACAGGAACTATCTATGGCTACACCTTC. Its protein is CASSIGTGTIYGYTF.

Here the CDR3 DNA reads TGTGCCAGCAGTGACACCGGGACAGGGGGCCAGAGCTATGGCTACACCTTC. It translates to CASSDTGTGGQSYGYTF. The rearrangement uses TRBV25-1 and TRBJ1-2; TRBD1 matches 12 bases. The CDR3 consists of 17 residues. J gave up 4 bases and V 3 bases, and 9 bases lay outside the gene matches. The germline gives CDR1 MGHDK, CDR2 SYGVNS.

The V and J genes are TRBV6-1 and TRBJ2-5; possible D gene TRBD2, 6 bases. V dropped 3 bases and J dropped 1 base, with 9 bases sitting between them. Germline V gene sequence: CDR1 MNHNS, CDR2 SASEGT. There are 14 residues in the CDR3. The CDR3 region has the DNA TGTGCCAGCAGTGACCCGGGACTCCAAGAGACCCAGTACTTC. Translation gives CASSDPGLQETQYF.

About this clone itself: Other nucleotide sequences in the sample specify the same CDR3. J is TRBJ2-7 and V is TRBV5-6; 10 bases map to TRBD1. CDR1 is SGHDT and CDR2 is YYEEEE in the germline V gene. This CDR3 is 14 amino acids long. The V segment lost 4 bases and the J segment 4 bases; nucleotides outside the gene matches: 5. The CDR3 DNA is TGTGCCAGCAGCAAAGACAGGGGGCTATACGAGCAGTACTTC. It codes for CASSKDRGLYEQYF. Together with reference TRBV5-6 and TRBJ2-7, the CDR3 gives the full variable domain: DAGVTQSPTHLIKTRGQQVTLRCSPKSGHDTVSWYQQALGQGPQFIFQYYEEEERQRGNFPDRFSGHQFPNYSSELNVNALLLGDSALYLCASSKDRGLYEQYFGPGTRLTVT.

CDR3 region: CSVQGPDWETQYF. For the CDR3, the DNA is TGCAGCGTGCAGGGTCCAGATTGGGAGACCCAGTACTTC. The V call is TRBV29-1, the J call TRBJ2-5; TRBD1 is a possible D gene (5 bases). Trimming cost V 6 bases and J 5 bases, with 16 bases left between them. The CDR3 covers 13 residues. Germline lookup yields CDR1 SQVTM and CDR2 ANQGSEA.

The rearrangement joins TRBV7-8 to TRBJ1-2; no firm D call. The CDR3 sequence is 15 residues long. Germline V lookup: CDR1 SGHVS, CDR2 FQNEAQ. V lost 5 bases and J lost 1, with 14 bases in between. The CDR3 region has the DNA TGTGCCAGCAGCCAGCGGGTGGGTTTTAACTATGGCTACACCTTC. Residues: CASSQRVGFNYGYTF.

The chain recombines TRBV6-5 with TRBJ1-2; tentative D call: TRBD1 (6 bases). The length of the CDR3 is 15 residues. V was cut by 2 bases and J by 1 base, with 11 bases left in between. The germline gives CDR1 MNHEY, CDR2 SVGAGI. CDR3 nucleotides: TGTGCCAGCAGTTACACGGGACAAAATAACTATGGCTACACCTTC. Translated, it gives CASSYTGQNNYGYTF.

V usage is TRBV6-4 and J usage is TRBJ2-2; 11 bases fit TRBD2. Germline CDR1 MRHNA, CDR2 SNTAGT. The CDR3 has 16 residues. Trimming at V came to 0 bases and at J to 4 bases, leaving 1 base not matched to a gene. The CDR3 loop is CASSDSSGRATGELFF. The CDR3 bases are TGTGCCAGCAGTGACTCTAGCGGGAGGGCCACCGGGGAGCTGTTTTTT.

This chain uses TRBV6-5 with TRBJ1-1; TRBD1 matches at 9 bases. The J segment lost 1 base and the V segment lost 8 bases, leaving 8 bases of the junction unmatched. This CDR3 contains 15 residues. Germline values: CDR1 MNHEY, CDR2 SVGAGI. The CDR3, as DNA: TGTGCCAGCCGGATACAGGGGGCGCCGAACACTGAAGCTTTCTTT. As protein: CASRIQGAPNTEAFF.

The V and J genes are TRBV15 and TRBJ2-3; 7 bases line up with TRBD1. With V trimmed by 3 bases and J by 1 base, 4 bases remained unmatched. Germline V gene data show CDR1 as LNHNV and CDR2 as YYDKDF (reference sequence). The CDR3 has 15 amino acids. DNA of the CDR3: TGTGCCACCAGCAGTCGAACAGGGGGCACAGATACGCAGTATTTT. Protein sequence: CATSSRTGGTDTQYF.

This clone was found a few times. The J gene is TRBJ1-1, the V gene TRBV25-1, with 7 positions matching TRBD1. Germline V gives CDR1 MGHDK, CDR2 SYGVNS. This CDR3 comprises 12 residues. J lost 6 bases, V lost 5 bases, and 3 bases had no gene match. CDR3 in DNA: TGTGCCAGCAGTCCGGGACAGTCTGAAGCTTTCTTT. This codes for CASSPGQSEAFF.

The chain carries TRBV18 and TRBJ2-7, with D possibly TRBD1 on 6 matching bases. The CDR3 is 13 residues long. The germline V gene encodes CDR1 KGHSH and CDR2 LQKENI. V lost 3 bases to trimming and J lost 6 bases, with 12 bases between them. The CDR3 coding sequence is TGTGCCAGCTCACCCTCCGAGGGGGTCGAGCAGTACTTC. Encoded protein: CASSPSEGVEQYF.

The rearrangement uses TRBV5-1 and TRBJ2-1; TRBD2 matches 10 bases. The J segment lost 5 bases and the V segment lost 2 bases, leaving 4 bases of the junction unmatched. Germline CDR1 and CDR2: SGHRS and YFSETQ. This CDR3 is built from 15 residues. In DNA form, the CDR3 reads TGCGCCAGCAGCTTCTGGACTAGCGGCAACAATGAGCAGTTCTTC. It encodes CASSFWTSGNNEQFF. Supplemented by reference TRBV5-1 and TRBJ2-1, the full variable domain reads KAGVTQTPRYLIKTRGQQVTLSCSPISGHRSVSWYQQTPGQGLQFLFEYFSETQRNKGNFPGRFSGRQFSNSRSEMNVSTLELGDSALYLCASSFWTSGNNEQFFGPGTRLTVL.